A selection of T cell receptor beta chains follows, all from one sample in a study of shared clonotypes between healthy human individuals. The repertoire was sequenced with immunoSEQ multiplex PCR; TCRdb's copy has only in-frame clones and lacks some. Among 2 million or so clones, over 85% were seen once, and the ten largest hold about 1.1%. The sequenced sample was naive CD8+ T cells sorted from blood. These receptor sequences come from a man aged 18 to 30 in good health. CDR3s include the opening cysteine and the closing phenylalanine or tryptophan. A D gene is named only where the DNA matches it firmly.

TRBV9	TRBJ1-3	TRBD1	16	TGTGCCAGCAGCGGTCACAGGGGTCCGGGAGGAAACACCATATATTTT	CASSGHRGPGGNTIYF
TRBV9	TRBJ1-1	TRBD1	13	TGTGCCAGCAGCGTCAGGACAGGGGCTGAAGCTTTCTTT	CASSVRTGAEAFF
TRBV6-5	TRBJ2-1	TRBD1	14	TGTGCCAGCAGGGGGGACAGGGCATACAATGAGCAGTTCTTC	CASRGDRAYNEQFF
TRBV5-1	TRBJ2-7	TRBD2	17	TGCGCCAGCAGCCCAGCCCCATCGGGAGGGGGTTCCTACGAGCAGTACTTC	CASSPAPSGGGSYEQYF
TRBV10-1	TRBJ2-2	.	14	TGCGCCAGCAGTGAGGAGGGGGGGACCGGGGAGCTGTTTTTT	CASSEEGGTGELFF
TRBV5-1	TRBJ2-7	TRBD2	15	TGCGCCAGCAGCTTGGTAGTAGCGGGCCCTAGCGAGCAGTACTTC	CASSLVVAGPSEQYF
TRBV6-1	TRBJ2-7	.	12	TGTGCCAGCGTGGACCGGTCCTACGAGCAGTACTTC	CASVDRSYEQYF
TRBV4-3	TRBJ1-1	.	13	TGCGCCAGCAGCACCCAACAGCACACTGAAGCTTTCTTT	CASSTQQHTEAFF
TRBV28	TRBJ1-6	.	14	TGTGCCAGCAGTTTAGGAACTTCTAATTCACCCCTCCACTTT	CASSLGTSNSPLHF
TRBV19	TRBJ2-7	.	14	TGTGCCAGTAGTATGGCAGGGACAACCTACGAGCAGTACTTC	CASSMAGTTYEQYF